One and the same sample provided the 21 T cell receptor beta chains below, sequenced in a study of control samples from healthy donors and cancer patients. TCRdb keeps only in-frame clones here, not all; method: immunoSEQ multiplex PCR. The table has roughly 170,000 clones, roughly 93% seen once; the top ten hold roughly 3.9%. Sample: blood. These receptors were obtained from a woman aged 55-70 years in good health.

This rearrangement joins TRBV5-5 to TRBJ1-2; tentatively, D is TRBD1 (5 bases). The CDR3 is 14 residues long. Trimming shortened V by 3 bases and J by 11 bases, and 20 bases separated the two germline ends. Germline values: CDR1 SGHKS, CDR2 YYEKEE (reference sequence). The CDR3 spells CASSSTPGDGGYTF. The CDR3 nucleotides are TGTGCCAGCAGCTCCACCCCGGGGGACGGGGGTTACACCTTC.

This chain uses TRBV19 with TRBJ1-6, with D hard to call. Germline-derived CDR1 and CDR2 are LNHDA and SQIVND (reference sequence). Trimming cost V 5 bases and J 9 bases, with 2 bases left between them. This CDR3 contains 10 residues. The CDR3 loop reads CASSPSPLHF. Here the CDR3 DNA reads TGTGCCAGTAGTCCTTCACCCCTCCACTTT.

The DNA for the CDR3 is TGTGCCAGCAGCTTACTCGGTGCCGCTACGCAGTATTTT. It yields the protein CASSLLGAATQYF. The V and J genes are TRBV7-9 and TRBJ2-3; D is undetermined. Trimming shortened V by 2 bases and J by 8 bases, and 11 bases separated the two germline ends. Germline loops: CDR1 SEHNR, CDR2 FQNEAQ (reference sequence). The CDR3 runs to 13 residues.

This chain uses TRBV9 with TRBJ1-1, with 8 bases lining up with TRBD1. The J segment lost 7 bases and the V segment lost 0 bases, leaving 5 bases of the junction unmatched. The CDR3 contains 14 residues. Germline V CDR1 and CDR2: SGDLS, YYNGEE. CDR3 in amino acids: CASSVAGQGSEAFF. The DNA of the CDR3 is TGTGCCAGCAGCGTAGCCGGACAGGGAAGTGAAGCTTTCTTT.

The CDR3 DNA follows: TGTGCCAGTAGTACTCGGGATCTAAATCAGCCCCAGCATTTT. Its protein product is CASSTRDLNQPQHF. The chain employs TRBV19 and TRBJ1-5, with D hard to call. The CDR3 contains 14 residues. V was clipped by 4 bases and J by 4 bases, with 11 bases between them. Germline loops: CDR1 LNHDA, CDR2 SQIVND (reference sequence).

This chain connects TRBV5-5 to TRBJ2-3; a possible D gene is TRBD2 (6 bases). This CDR3 has 16 amino acids. V dropped 4 bases and J dropped 0 bases, with 15 bases sitting between them. The germline gives CDR1 SGHKS, CDR2 YYEKEE (reference sequence). The CDR3 nucleotides are TGTGCCAGCAGCCGGGAGTACCGACAGAGCACAGATACGCAGTATTTT. Translating it yields CASSREYRQSTDTQYF.

The rearrangement uses TRBV6-5 and TRBJ1-3; maybe TRBD1 (5 bases). V was clipped by 10 bases and J by 3 bases, with 19 bases between them. The CDR3 is 15 amino acids. Germline CDR1 and CDR2: MNHEY and SVGAGI. For the CDR3, the DNA is TGTGCCACTTCCCGCGGGGGTCTGAATGGAAACACCATATATTTT. Protein sequence: CATSRGGLNGNTIYF.

This sequence joins TRBV5-1 and TRBJ2-2; 9 nucleotides agree with TRBD2. CDR1 is SGHRS and CDR2 is YFSETQ in the germline V gene. The CDR3 runs 18 residues. V lost 0 bases to trimming and J lost 0 bases; unmatched junction nucleotides: 6. Written as DNA, the CDR3 is TGCGCCAGCAGCTTGGCCCGGCGGGGGGGAGCGAACACCGGGGAGCTGTTTTTT. Translated: CASSLARRGGANTGELFF.

This clone has more than one count but fewer than ten. This sequence joins TRBV2 and TRBJ1-1, with D uncertain. The germline V and J ends were trimmed by 1 base and 1 base, with 7 bases remaining between them. The CDR3 is 14 amino acids. CDR1 is SNHLY and CDR2 is FYNNEI in the germline V gene. CDR3 sequence: CASSEGPANTEAFF. The CDR3 nucleotides are TGTGCCAGCAGTGAAGGGCCCGCGAACACTGAAGCTTTCTTT.

The J gene is TRBJ2-3, the V gene TRBV7-2; the match to TRBD2 covers 12 bases. V dropped 9 bases and J dropped 0; count of bases not matched to a gene: 10. Germline assignment: CDR1 SGHTA and CDR2 FQGNSA. The CDR3 contains 17 residues. CDR3 nucleotide sequence: TGTGCCAGACTAGCGGGGGGACCTAGTTCCAGCACAGATACGCAGTATTTT. It yields the protein CARLAGGPSSSTDTQYF.

This chain connects TRBV18 to TRBJ1-4, with no clear D. CDR3 length: 13 residues. Germline lookup yields CDR1 KGHSH and CDR2 LQKENI. The V end was cut by 3 bases, the J end by 6 bases, with 8 bases between. The CDR3 nucleotides are TGTGCCAGCTCACCGTTATCTGATGAAAAACTGTTTTTT. Protein sequence: CASSPLSDEKLFF.

The J gene is TRBJ1-5, the V gene TRBV5-1; no definite D call. The CDR3 length is 15 residues. The germline V and J ends were trimmed by 0 bases and 0 bases, with 7 bases remaining between them. In germline, CDR1 is SGHRS, CDR2 YFSETQ. The CDR3 nucleotides are TGCGCCAGCAGCTTGGAGTCGGGTAGCAATCAGCCCCAGCATTTT. It codes for CASSLESGSNQPQHF.

The gene calls are TRBV7-9 and TRBJ1-1, with D possibly being TRBD1 (5 bases). V lost 3 bases, J lost 4 bases, and 12 bases lay in between. The CDR3 extends over 14 amino acids. Germline loops: CDR1 SEHNR, CDR2 FQNEAQ (reference sequence). DNA of the CDR3: TGTGCCAGCAGCTTTCAAGGGGAGAGCACTGAAGCTTTCTTT. Translated, it gives CASSFQGESTEAFF.

The V and J genes are TRBV11-2 and TRBJ1-1; perhaps TRBD1 as D (6 bases). Germline CDR1 and CDR2: SGHAT and FQNNGV. Trimming removed 5 bases from V and 5 bases from J, with 15 bases in between. The CDR3 totals 14 residues. The DNA of the CDR3 is TGTGCCAGCAGCCCACCAGGGGCTGGGACTGAAGCTTTCTTT. This sequence encodes CASSPPGAGTEAFF.

This clone has a single count. The chain carries TRBV18 and TRBJ2-2, with 9 bases fitting TRBD1. The CDR3 has 14 residues. J gave up 6 bases and V 7 bases, and 6 bases lay outside the gene matches. CDR1 is KGHSH, CDR2 LQKENI, per germline. The CDR3 nucleotides are TGTGCCAGCTTAACGGGACAGGGCGCCGGGGAGCTGTTTTTT. It codes for CASLTGQGAGELFF.

The genes are TRBV19 and TRBJ1-2, with D possibly TRBD1 on 6 matching bases. The CDR3 is 14 residues long. V lost 4 bases to trimming and J lost 8 bases, with 17 bases between them. Germline loops: CDR1 LNHDA, CDR2 SQIVND (reference sequence). The CDR3 DNA reads as TGTGCCAGTAGTACGAGAACACAGGGAACCGGCTACACCTTC. As protein: CASSTRTQGTGYTF.

CDR3 amino acids: CASSPDRARRTEAFF. The CDR3 DNA sequence: TGTGCCAGCAGCCCCGACAGGGCGAGGAGGACTGAAGCTTTCTTT. The gene calls are TRBV2 and TRBJ1-1; the match to TRBD1 covers 7 bases. Unmatched junction bases numbered 12, after V lost 6 bases and J lost 5 bases. The germline V gene encodes CDR1 SNHLY and CDR2 FYNNEI. This CDR3 has 15 amino acids.

The chain has TRBV4-1 and TRBJ2-2; D gene unclear. The CDR3 length is 15 residues. CDR1 is MGHRA, CDR2 YSYEKL, per germline. V was clipped by 2 bases and J by 4 bases, with 11 bases between them. CDR3 sequence: CASSQFWGTTGELFF. For the CDR3, the DNA is TGCGCCAGCAGCCAATTTTGGGGAACCACCGGGGAGCTGTTTTTT.

Written as DNA, the CDR3 is TGTGCCAGCAGTTACTCGGTGGGGATTCGCACAGATACGCAGTATTTT. Its protein is CASSYSVGIRTDTQYF. This rearrangement joins TRBV6-5 to TRBJ2-3; D is uncertain. CDR1 MNHEY and CDR2 SVGAGI come from the germline V gene. The CDR3 has 16 amino acids. Trimming pared 0 bases from V and 1 base from J, leaving 11 bases between.

This clone came up once. The rearrangement joins TRBV19 to TRBJ1-2; no clear D. The CDR3 runs to 12 residues. The V end lost 6 bases, the J end lost 3 bases, and 8 bases lay between the germline ends. Per the germline V gene, CDR1 is LNHDA and CDR2 is SQIVND (reference sequence). CDR3 bases: TGTGCCAGTAGAGCAGGAGACTATGGCTACACCTTC. Residues: CASRAGDYGYTF.

The gene calls are TRBV7-9 and TRBJ1-2, with D unclear. The V gene lost 5 bases and the J gene lost 0 bases, with 10 bases spanning the gap. The CDR3 consists of 14 residues. CDR1 SEHNR and CDR2 FQNEAQ come from the germline V gene (reference sequence). The CDR3, as DNA: TGTGCCAGCAGCCTTACAGTATCTAACTATGGCTACACCTTC. Translated: CASSLTVSNYGYTF.